These 15 T cell receptor beta chains came from one sample sequenced in a study of blood T cell repertoires in COVID-19. TCRdb's copy holds only in-frame clones and misses some; the assay was immunoSEQ multiplex PCR. The top ten clones hold around 26% of a sample with approximately 85,000 clones, 86% of them seen once. Sequencing input: peripheral blood. The origin of the receptors is a man aged 45-65 years with active or convalescent COVID-19.

CDR3 nucleotides: TGTGCCAGCAGTGAGAGGCAATCATTGTATGAGCAGTTCTTC. Translating it yields CASSERQSLYEQFF. The genes are TRBV27 and TRBJ2-1; D unresolved. Trimming stripped 5 bases from V and 8 bases from J, with 16 bases between. CDR3 size: 14 residues. Germline-derived CDR1 and CDR2 are MNHEY and SMNVEV (reference sequence).

This sequence joins TRBV28 and TRBJ2-5; the D gene is possibly TRBD1 (7 bases). Trimming stripped 5 bases from V and 4 bases from J, with 11 bases between. This CDR3 spans 13 amino acids. The germline CDR1 and CDR2 sequences are MDHEN and SYDVKM. The CDR3 sequence is CASSTQGGETQYF. The CDR3 bases are TGTGCCAGCAGTACCCAGGGGGGAGAGACCCAGTACTTC.

V gene TRBV4-2 combines with J gene TRBJ2-7; 7 bases map to TRBD1. V was clipped by 1 base and J by 4 bases; unmatched bases: 7. This CDR3 comprises 15 residues. Germline CDR1 LGHNA, CDR2 YNFKEQ. CDR3 in amino acids: CASSQVGQSHYEQYF. The CDR3 bases are TGTGCCAGCAGCCAAGTGGGACAGTCCCATTACGAGCAGTACTTC.

V usage is TRBV27 and J usage is TRBJ2-7; 8 nucleotides align to TRBD2. Germline CDR1 is MNHEY and CDR2 is SMNVEV (reference sequence). Losses at the gene ends were 4 bases for V and 6 bases for J; bases not matched to a gene: 17. The CDR3 length is 17 residues. The CDR3 DNA sequence: TGTGCCAGCAGTTATGAGGCAACCCTCGGGAGGGAGAGCGAGCAGTACTTC. Translation: CASSYEATLGRESEQYF.

The V and J genes are TRBV19 and TRBJ2-5; D is perhaps TRBD1 (5 bases). Trimming left V 2 bases short and J 1 base short, with 11 bases between. CDR1 is LNHDA and CDR2 is SQIVND in the germline V gene (reference sequence). This CDR3 spans 15 amino acids. CDR3 in amino acids: CASSISRTSQETQYF. DNA of the CDR3: TGTGCCAGTAGTATATCGCGGACATCCCAAGAGACCCAGTACTTC. The full variable domain, in which reference TRBV19 and TRBJ2-5 provide the parts outside the CDR3, is DGGITQSPKYLFRKEGQNVTLSCEQNLNHDAMYWYRQDPGQGLRLIYYSQIVNDFQKGDIAEGYSVSREKKESFPLTVTSAQKNPTAFYLCASSISRTSQETQYFGPGTRLLVL.

This clone was seen more than once but under ten times. The rearrangement joins TRBV10-1 to TRBJ2-7; no reliable D call. The CDR3 runs 16 residues. The germline V gene encodes CDR1 WNHNN and CDR2 SYGVQD (reference sequence). Trimming took off 3 bases at V and 3 bases at J, with 18 bases between the two ends. The CDR3 is CASSDLVYGVDYEQYF. The CDR3 coding sequence is TGCGCCAGCAGTGATCTCGTTTATGGAGTAGACTACGAGCAGTACTTC.

This chain uses TRBV2 with TRBJ2-3, with D perhaps TRBD1 (8 bases). Germline V gene lookup returns CDR1 SNHLY and CDR2 FYNNEI. The length of the CDR3 is 15 residues. The V end was cut by 6 bases, the J end by 2 bases, with 15 bases between. The CDR3 sequence is CASREDRDYTDTQYF. In DNA form, the CDR3 reads TGTGCCAGCAGAGAGGACAGGGACTACACAGATACGCAGTATTTT.

The chain couples TRBV11-2 to TRBJ1-3; 7 bases align to TRBD1. CDR1 is SGHAT and CDR2 is FQNNGV in the germline V gene. V lost 1 base to trimming and J lost 0 bases; unmatched junction nucleotides: 6. The CDR3 length is 17 residues. The CDR3 DNA reads TGTGCCAGCAGCTTAGGGGACAGCACAGTCTCTGGAAACACCATATATTTT. This encodes CASSLGDSTVSGNTIYF.

This clone was counted a single time. V is TRBV7-6 and J is TRBJ1-5; possible D gene TRBD1, 6 bases. This CDR3 is built from 16 residues. Trimming stripped 5 bases from V and 0 bases from J, with 14 bases between. CDR1 and CDR2 from the germline V gene are SGHVS and FNYEAQ. CDR3 in amino acids: CASSPSLDSSNQPQHF. CDR3 bases: TGTGCCAGCAGCCCGAGCCTGGACAGTAGCAATCAGCCCCAGCATTTT.

V is TRBV30 and J is TRBJ2-3; 9 bases are shared with TRBD2. The CDR3 covers 15 residues. J was trimmed by 3 bases and V by 4 bases; bases with no gene match: 8. Germline V gives CDR1 GTSNPN, CDR2 SVGIG (reference sequence). The CDR3 region is CAWTSGNLGTDTQYF. The CDR3 DNA follows: TGTGCCTGGACTAGCGGGAATCTGGGAACAGATACGCAGTATTTT.

V is TRBV7-6 and J is TRBJ1-5; D perhaps matches TRBD1 (6 bases). This CDR3 contains 15 residues. V was cut by 0 bases and J by 6 bases, with 12 bases left in between. The V gene's germline CDR1 is SGHVS and CDR2 FNYEAQ. The CDR3 DNA reads as TGTGCCAGCAGCTTAGCAGGGGGAAAAGGTCAGCCCCAGCATTTT. It yields the protein CASSLAGGKGQPQHF.

The rearrangement links TRBV5-1 to TRBJ2-3; 8 nucleotides match TRBD2. Germline loops: CDR1 SGHRS, CDR2 YFSETQ. The CDR3 totals 15 residues. Trimming cost V 6 bases and J 5 bases; bases outside gene matches: 11. As DNA, the CDR3 is TGCGCCAGCAAGGATCGGGAGGGCCATATAGATACGCAGTATTTT. Residues: CASKDREGHIDTQYF.

Of note for this clone: One junction end does not reproduce the germline sequence, and a read error may be involved. This chain uses TRBV6-2 or TRBV6-3 with TRBJ2-2; the match to TRBD1 covers 9 bases. This CDR3 contains 14 residues. Per germline, CDR1 MNHEY and CDR2 SVGEGT. The CDR3 region is CASSSPLDRGVLFF. The CDR3 nucleotides read TGTGCCAGCAGTTCACCCTTAGACAGGGGGGTGCTGTTTTTT.

CDR3 in amino acids: CASSRTLSGTHNEQFF. As DNA, the CDR3 is TGTGCCAGCAGCCGCACGCTTAGCGGGACCCACAATGAGCAGTTCTTC. The chain has TRBV4-2 and TRBJ2-1; TRBD2 agrees at 8 bases. Germline CDR1 reads LGHNA; CDR2 reads YNFKEQ. V was pared by 4 bases and J by 5 bases, with 10 bases of the junction left unmatched. This CDR3 has 16 residues.

V usage is TRBV6-1 and J usage is TRBJ2-3, with TRBD2 identical over 9 bases. CDR1 is MNHNS, CDR2 SASEGT, per germline. The CDR3 runs to 15 residues. After removal of 2 bases from V and 10 bases from J, the junction contained 10 bases not matched to a gene. Written as DNA, the CDR3 is TGTGCCAGCAGTGAACTAGCGGGACGTCAGGGGGCGCAGTATTTT. It encodes CASSELAGRQGAQYF.